This T cell receptor beta chain was obtained from a study of T cells in women clearing cervical HPV infection. Points from the study as a whole: Controls had more TRBV6-7 (0.16%) than cases (about 0.11%). Repertoire richness, not evenness, was significantly elevated in CIN3+ cases versus controls. T-cell numbers per sample were unknown and may explain richness differences.

CDR3 length equals 15 residues. Germline V gives CDR1 MRHNA, CDR2 SNTAGT. Unmatched junction bases numbered 4, after V lost 3 bases and J lost 6 bases. Each participant carried one incident cervical HPV16 infection only. With respect to this clone: Its antigen is unidentified. The read terminates 3 residues ahead of where the CDR3 ends, so the germline J gene completes it.

Profiling relied on immunoSEQ multiplex PCR, and the TCRdb table lists in-frame clones only, not all of them. Its clone listing holds 25,000 to 35,000 clones. The sequencing input was blood buffy coat. The sequence was collected from a woman between 18 and 70 years old with a cervical HPV16 infection that either progressed to CIN3+ or cleared (not recorded which). The chain employs TRBV6-4 and TRBJ2-1; 11 bases map to TRBD2. The CDR3 here is CASSDLAGGGNEQFF. The sequenced part of the CDR3 DNA is TGTGCCAGCAGTGATCTAGCGGGGGGAGGCAATGAG.